These 5 T cell receptor beta chains were sequenced from one sample in a study of shared clonotypes between healthy human individuals. The table came from immunoSEQ multiplex PCR; TCRdb's copy has only in-frame clones and leaves some out. The table records over a million clones, more than 95% of them present only once. The sample consisted of naive CD4+ T cells sorted from blood. Documented subset: CD45RA+ positively selected. The receptors shown here come from a man in his thirties or forties in good health.

The chain combines TRBV5-1 with TRBJ1-2, with D possibly being TRBD1 (5 bases). Trimming shortened V by 0 bases and J by 6 bases, and 18 bases separated the two germline ends. CDR3 length: 16 amino acids. Germline-derived CDR1 and CDR2 are SGHRS and YFSETQ. This chain's CDR3 is CASSLASDPRVNGYTF. CDR3 coding DNA: TGCGCCAGCAGCTTGGCCTCGGATCCCAGGGTAAATGGCTACACCTTC.

The rearrangement links TRBV29-1 to TRBJ2-7, with D perhaps TRBD1 (6 bases). CDR3 length equals 15 residues. CDR1 is SQVTM and CDR2 is ANQGSEA in the germline V gene. Trimming took 1 base from V and 0 from J, leaving 13 bases between them. The CDR3 is CSVEGTEGPSYEQYF. CDR3 coding DNA: TGCAGCGTTGAAGGGACAGAGGGTCCCTCCTACGAGCAGTACTTC.

The V call is TRBV2, the J call TRBJ2-7; TRBD2 might be the D (6 bases). Trimming removed 5 bases at V and 4 bases at J, with 12 bases between. Germline values: CDR1 SNHLY, CDR2 FYNNEI. This CDR3 comprises 13 residues. The CDR3 spells CASSSRGGYEQYF. Here the CDR3 DNA reads TGTGCCAGCAGTAGCCGGGGAGGATACGAGCAGTACTTC.

For this clone: This specimen includes other DNA sequences encoding the same CDR3. The chain is built from TRBV27 and TRBJ1-3; possibly TRBD1 for D (6 bases). The ends were cut back, 3 bases at V and 0 bases at J, with 9 bases in the middle. This CDR3 spans 15 amino acids. Germline values: CDR1 MNHEY, CDR2 SMNVEV (reference sequence). The CDR3 loop reads CASSFTGNSGNTIYF. In DNA, the CDR3 is TGTGCCAGCAGTTTCACAGGGAACTCTGGAAACACCATATATTTT.

This clone appeared once. CDR3 sequence reads: CASSPSLGENTEAFF. The CDR3, as DNA: TGTGCCAGCAGCCCTTCCTTGGGGGAGAACACTGAAGCTTTCTTT. The chain carries TRBV7-6 and TRBJ1-1; perhaps TRBD1 as D (5 bases). CDR3 size: 15 residues. The ends were cut back, 5 bases at V and 1 base at J, with 14 bases in the middle. Germline V gives CDR1 SGHVS, CDR2 FNYEAQ.